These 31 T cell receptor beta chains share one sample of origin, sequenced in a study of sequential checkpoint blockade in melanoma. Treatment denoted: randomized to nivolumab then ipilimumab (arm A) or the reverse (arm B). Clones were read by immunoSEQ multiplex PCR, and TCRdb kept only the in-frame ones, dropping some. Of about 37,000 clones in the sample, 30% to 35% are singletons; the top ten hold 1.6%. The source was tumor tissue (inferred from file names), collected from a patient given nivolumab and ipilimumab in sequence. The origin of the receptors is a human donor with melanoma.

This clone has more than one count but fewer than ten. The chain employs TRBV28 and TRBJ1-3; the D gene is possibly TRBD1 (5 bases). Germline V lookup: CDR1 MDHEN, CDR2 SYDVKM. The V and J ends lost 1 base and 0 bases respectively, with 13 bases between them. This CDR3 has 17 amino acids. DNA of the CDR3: TGTGCCAGCAGTTTATTGGGGACGCTAAGCTCTGGAAACACCATATATTTT. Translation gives CASSLLGTLSSGNTIYF.

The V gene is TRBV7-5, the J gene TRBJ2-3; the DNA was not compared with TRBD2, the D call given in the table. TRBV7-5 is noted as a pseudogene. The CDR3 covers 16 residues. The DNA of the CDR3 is TGTGCCAGCAGCTTAAGGCGGAGTAATTCTCTAGATACGCAGTATTTT. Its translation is CASSLRRSNSLDTQYF.

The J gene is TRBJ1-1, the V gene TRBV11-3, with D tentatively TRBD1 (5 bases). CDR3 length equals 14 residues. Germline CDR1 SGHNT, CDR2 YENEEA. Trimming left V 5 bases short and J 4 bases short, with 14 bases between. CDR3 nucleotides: TGTGCCAGCAGCCTTCGGGACGGAGGCACTGAAGCTTTCTTT. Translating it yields CASSLRDGGTEAFF.

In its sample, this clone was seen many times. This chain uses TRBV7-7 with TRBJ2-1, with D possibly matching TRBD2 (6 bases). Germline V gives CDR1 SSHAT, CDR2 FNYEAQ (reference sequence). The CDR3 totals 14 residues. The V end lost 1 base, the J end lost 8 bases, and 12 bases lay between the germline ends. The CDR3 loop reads CASSLGLAKDEQFF. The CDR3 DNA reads TGTGCCAGCAGCTTAGGTCTAGCGAAGGATGAGCAGTTCTTC.

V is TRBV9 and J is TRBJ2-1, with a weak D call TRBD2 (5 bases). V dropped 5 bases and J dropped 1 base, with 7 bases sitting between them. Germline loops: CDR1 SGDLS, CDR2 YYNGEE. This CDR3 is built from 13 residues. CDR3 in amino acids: CASSGGSYNEQFF. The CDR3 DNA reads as TGTGCCAGCAGTGGCGGGTCCTACAATGAGCAGTTCTTC.

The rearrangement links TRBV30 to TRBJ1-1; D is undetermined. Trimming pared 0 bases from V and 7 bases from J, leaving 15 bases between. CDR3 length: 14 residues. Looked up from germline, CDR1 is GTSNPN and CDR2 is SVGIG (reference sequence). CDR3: CAWSVLGGRREAFF. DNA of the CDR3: TGTGCCTGGAGTGTACTTGGAGGGCGACGTGAAGCTTTCTTT.

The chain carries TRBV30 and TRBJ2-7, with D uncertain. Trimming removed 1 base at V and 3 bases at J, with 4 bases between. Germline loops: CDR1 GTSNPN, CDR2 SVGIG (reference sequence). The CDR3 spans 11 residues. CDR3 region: CAWSGIYEQYF. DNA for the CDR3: TGTGCCTGGAGTGGAATCTACGAGCAGTACTTC.

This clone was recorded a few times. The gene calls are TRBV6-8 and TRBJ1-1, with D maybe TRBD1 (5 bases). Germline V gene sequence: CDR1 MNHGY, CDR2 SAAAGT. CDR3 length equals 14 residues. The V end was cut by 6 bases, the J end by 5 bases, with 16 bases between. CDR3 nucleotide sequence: TGTGCCAGCAGCCGCAGGGAGGCGGTAACTGAAGCTTTCTTT. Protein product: CASSRREAVTEAFF.

CDR3 sequence: CASSAGQGNEKLFF. As DNA, the CDR3 is TGCGCCAGCAGCGCTGGACAGGGGAATGAAAAACTGTTTTTT. J is TRBJ1-4 and V is TRBV5-1; 9 positions match TRBD1. The CDR3 totals 14 residues. Losses at the gene ends were 4 bases for V and 5 bases for J; bases not matched to a gene: 3. Germline V gene data show CDR1 as SGHRS and CDR2 as YFSETQ.

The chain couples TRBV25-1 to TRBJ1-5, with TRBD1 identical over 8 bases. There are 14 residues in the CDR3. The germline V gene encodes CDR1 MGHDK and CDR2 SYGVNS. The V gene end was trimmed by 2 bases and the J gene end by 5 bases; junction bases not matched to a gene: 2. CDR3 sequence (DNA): TGTGCCAGCAGTGAAATACAGGGGGATCAGCCCCAGCATTTT. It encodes CASSEIQGDQPQHF.

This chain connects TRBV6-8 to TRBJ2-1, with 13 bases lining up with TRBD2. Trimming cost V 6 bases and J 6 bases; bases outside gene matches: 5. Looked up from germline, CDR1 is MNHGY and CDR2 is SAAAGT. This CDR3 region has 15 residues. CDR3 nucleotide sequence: TGTGCCAGCAGCCAGGGACTAGCGGGGACCAATGAGCAGTTCTTC. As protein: CASSQGLAGTNEQFF.

The CDR3 sequence: CASSLGRGLSSYEQYF. In DNA form, the CDR3 reads TGTGCCAGCAGCTTGGGGCGCGGGCTAAGCTCCTACGAGCAGTACTTC. V and J are TRBV7-6 and TRBJ2-7; possibly TRBD1 or TRBD2 for D (5 bases each). V shed 3 bases and J shed 0 bases, with 15 bases lying between them. The CDR3 consists of 16 residues. CDR1 SGHVS and CDR2 FNYEAQ come from the germline V gene.

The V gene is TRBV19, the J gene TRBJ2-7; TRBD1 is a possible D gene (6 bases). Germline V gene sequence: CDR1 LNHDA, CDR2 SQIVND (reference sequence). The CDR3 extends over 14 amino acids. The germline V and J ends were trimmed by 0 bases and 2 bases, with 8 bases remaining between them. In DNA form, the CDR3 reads TGTGCCAGTAGTATAGATCAGGGGCCCTACGAGCAGTACTTC. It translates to CASSIDQGPYEQYF.

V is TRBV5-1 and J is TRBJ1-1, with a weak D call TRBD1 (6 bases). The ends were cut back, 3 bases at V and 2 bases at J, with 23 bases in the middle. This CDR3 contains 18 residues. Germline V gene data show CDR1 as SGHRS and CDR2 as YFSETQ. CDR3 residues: CASSSLDAWGRINTEAFF. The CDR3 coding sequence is TGCGCCAGCAGCTCCCTCGATGCCTGGGGGCGAATCAACACTGAAGCTTTCTTT.

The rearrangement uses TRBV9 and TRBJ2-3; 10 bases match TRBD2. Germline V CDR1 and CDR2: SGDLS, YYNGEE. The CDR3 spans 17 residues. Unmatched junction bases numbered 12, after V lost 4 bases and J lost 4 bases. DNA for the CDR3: TGTGCCAGCAGCCGTGAAGCGGGAGGGTCAGGGGCAGATACGCAGTATTTT. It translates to CASSREAGGSGADTQYF.

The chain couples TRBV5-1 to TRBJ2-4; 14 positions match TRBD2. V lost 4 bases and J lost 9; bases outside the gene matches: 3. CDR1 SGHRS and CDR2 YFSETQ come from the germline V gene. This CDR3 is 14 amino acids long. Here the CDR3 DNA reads TGCGCCAGCAGCCCGGGGACTAGCGGGGGCATTCAGTACTTC. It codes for CASSPGTSGGIQYF.

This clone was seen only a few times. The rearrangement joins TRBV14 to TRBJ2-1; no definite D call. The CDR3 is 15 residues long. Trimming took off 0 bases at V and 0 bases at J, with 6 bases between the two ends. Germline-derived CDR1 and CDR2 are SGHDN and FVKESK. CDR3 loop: CASSQDTTSYNEQFF. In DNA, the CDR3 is TGTGCCAGCAGCCAAGATACCACCTCCTACAATGAGCAGTTCTTC.

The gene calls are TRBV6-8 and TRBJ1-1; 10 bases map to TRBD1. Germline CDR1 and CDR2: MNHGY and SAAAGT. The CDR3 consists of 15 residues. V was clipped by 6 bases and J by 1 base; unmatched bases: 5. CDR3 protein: CASRTGQGKNTEAFF. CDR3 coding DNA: TGTGCCAGCAGGACGGGACAGGGGAAGAACACTGAAGCTTTCTTT.

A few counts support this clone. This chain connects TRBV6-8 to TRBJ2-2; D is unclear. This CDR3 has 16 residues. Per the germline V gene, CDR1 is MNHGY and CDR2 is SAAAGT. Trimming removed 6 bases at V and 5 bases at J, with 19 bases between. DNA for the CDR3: TGTGCCAGCAGCCCCTTGATGGGGTTGGGTACCGGGGAGCTGTTTTTT. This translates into CASSPLMGLGTGELFF.

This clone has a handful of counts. CDR3 sequence (DNA): TGTGCCAGCTCTCCGACAGGGACGGGGGAAAAACTGTTTTTT. It translates to CASSPTGTGEKLFF. The chain recombines TRBV18 with TRBJ1-4, with TRBD1 matching 7 bases. After removal of 6 bases from V and 8 bases from J, the junction contained 9 bases not matched to a gene. CDR1 KGHSH and CDR2 LQKENI come from the germline V gene. The CDR3 has 14 amino acids.

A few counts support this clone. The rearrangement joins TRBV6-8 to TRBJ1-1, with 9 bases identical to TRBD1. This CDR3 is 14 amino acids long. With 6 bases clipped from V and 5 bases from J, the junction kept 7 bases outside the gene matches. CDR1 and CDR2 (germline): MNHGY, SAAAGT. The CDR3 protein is CASREGQGRTEAFF. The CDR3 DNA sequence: TGTGCCAGCAGGGAGGGACAGGGACGGACTGAAGCTTTCTTT.

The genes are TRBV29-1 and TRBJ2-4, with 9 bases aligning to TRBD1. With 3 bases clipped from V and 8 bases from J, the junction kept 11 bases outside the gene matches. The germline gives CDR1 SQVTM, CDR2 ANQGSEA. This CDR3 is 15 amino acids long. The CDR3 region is CSVDRMGQGGDIQYF. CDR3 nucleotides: TGCAGCGTTGATAGGATGGGACAGGGAGGAGACATTCAGTACTTC.

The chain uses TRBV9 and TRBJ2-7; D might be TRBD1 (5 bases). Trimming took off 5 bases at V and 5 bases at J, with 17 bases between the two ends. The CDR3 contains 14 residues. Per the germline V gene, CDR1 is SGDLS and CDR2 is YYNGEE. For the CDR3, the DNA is TGTGCCAGCAGTCTCACGGACATAAAAGACGAGCAGTACTTC. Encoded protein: CASSLTDIKDEQYF. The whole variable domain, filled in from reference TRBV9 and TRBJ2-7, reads DSGVTQTPKHLITATGQRVTLRCSPRSGDLSVYWYQQSLDQGLQFLIQYYNGEERAKGNILERFSAQQFPDLHSELNLSSLELGDSALYFCASSLTDIKDEQYFGPGTRLTVT.

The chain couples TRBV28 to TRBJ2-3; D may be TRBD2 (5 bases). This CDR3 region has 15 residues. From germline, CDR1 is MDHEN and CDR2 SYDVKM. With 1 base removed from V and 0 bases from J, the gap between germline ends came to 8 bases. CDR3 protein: CASSLSGLSTDTQYF. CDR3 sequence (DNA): TGTGCCAGCAGTTTATCAGGACTTAGCACAGATACGCAGTATTTT.

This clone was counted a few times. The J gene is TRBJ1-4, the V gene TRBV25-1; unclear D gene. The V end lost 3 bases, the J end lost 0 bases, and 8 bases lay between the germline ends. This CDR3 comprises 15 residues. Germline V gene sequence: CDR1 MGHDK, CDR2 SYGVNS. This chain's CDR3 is CASSDFTATNEKLFF. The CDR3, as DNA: TGTGCCAGCAGTGACTTCACAGCAACTAATGAAAAACTGTTTTTT. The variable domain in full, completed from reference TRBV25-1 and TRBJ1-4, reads EADIYQTPRYLVIGTGKKITLECSQTMGHDKMYWYQQDPGMELHLIHYSYGVNSTEKGDLSSESTVSRIRTEHFPLTLESARPSHTSQYLCASSDFTATNEKLFFGSGTQLSVL.

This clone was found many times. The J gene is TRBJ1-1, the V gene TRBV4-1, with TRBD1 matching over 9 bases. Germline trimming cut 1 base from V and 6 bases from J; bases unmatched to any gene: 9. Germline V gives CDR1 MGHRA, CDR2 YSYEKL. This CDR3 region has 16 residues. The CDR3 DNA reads TGCGCCAGCAGCCAAGTTCCCTACAGGGGGCCTGCTGAAGCTTTCTTT. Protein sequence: CASSQVPYRGPAEAFF.

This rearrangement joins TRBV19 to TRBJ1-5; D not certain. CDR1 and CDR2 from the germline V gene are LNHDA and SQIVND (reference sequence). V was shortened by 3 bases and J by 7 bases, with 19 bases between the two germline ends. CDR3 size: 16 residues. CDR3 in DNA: TGTGCCAGTAGTATTTTTGGATACCCCTCGGTACAGCCCCAGCATTTT. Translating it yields CASSIFGYPSVQPQHF.

DNA for the CDR3: TGTGCCAGCAGTTACTCACCGTCAGGTCGAGAGACCCAGTACTTC. It codes for CASSYSPSGRETQYF. The V gene is TRBV6-8, the J gene TRBJ2-5; D is uncertain. The ends were cut back, 0 bases at V and 4 bases at J, with 12 bases in the middle. CDR3 length: 15 amino acids. Germline-derived CDR1 and CDR2 are MNHGY and SAAAGT.

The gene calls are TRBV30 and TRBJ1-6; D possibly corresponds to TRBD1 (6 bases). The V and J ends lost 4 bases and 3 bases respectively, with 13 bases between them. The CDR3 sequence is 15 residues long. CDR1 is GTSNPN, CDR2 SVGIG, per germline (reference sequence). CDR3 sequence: CAWTTARGYNSPLHF. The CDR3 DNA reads TGTGCCTGGACGACGGCCAGGGGCTATAATTCACCCCTCCACTTT.

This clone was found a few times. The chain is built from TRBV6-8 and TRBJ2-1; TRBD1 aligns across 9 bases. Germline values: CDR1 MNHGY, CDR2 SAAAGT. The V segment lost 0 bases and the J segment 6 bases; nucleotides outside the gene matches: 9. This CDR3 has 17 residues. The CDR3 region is CASSYSIKDRGANEQFF. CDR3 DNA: TGTGCCAGCAGTTACTCGATCAAGGACAGGGGTGCCAATGAGCAGTTCTTC.

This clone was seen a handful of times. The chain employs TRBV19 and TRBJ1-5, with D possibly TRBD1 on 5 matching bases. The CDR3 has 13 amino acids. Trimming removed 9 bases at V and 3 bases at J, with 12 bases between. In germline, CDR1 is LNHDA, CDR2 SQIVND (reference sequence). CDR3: CASSDTYNQPQHF. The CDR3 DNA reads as TGTGCCAGCTCGGACACCTACAATCAGCCCCAGCATTTT.